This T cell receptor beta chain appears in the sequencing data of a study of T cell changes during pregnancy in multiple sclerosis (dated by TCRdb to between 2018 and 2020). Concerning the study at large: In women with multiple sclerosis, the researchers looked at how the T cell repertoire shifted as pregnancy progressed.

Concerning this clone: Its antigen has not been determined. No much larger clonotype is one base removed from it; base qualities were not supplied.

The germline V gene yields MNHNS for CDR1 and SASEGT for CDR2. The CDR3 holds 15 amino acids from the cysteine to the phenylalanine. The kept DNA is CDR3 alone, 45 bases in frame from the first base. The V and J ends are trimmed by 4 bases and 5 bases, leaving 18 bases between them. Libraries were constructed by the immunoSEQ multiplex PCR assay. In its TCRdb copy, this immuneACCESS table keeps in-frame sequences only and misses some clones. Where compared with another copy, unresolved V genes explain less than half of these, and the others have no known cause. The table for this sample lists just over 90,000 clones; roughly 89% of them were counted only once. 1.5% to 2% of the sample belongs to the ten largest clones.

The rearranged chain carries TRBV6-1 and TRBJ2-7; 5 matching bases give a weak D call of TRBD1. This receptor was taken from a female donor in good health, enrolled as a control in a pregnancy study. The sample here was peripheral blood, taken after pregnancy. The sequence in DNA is TGTGCCAGCAGTGCTCGTCTGGGGTGGGGCAACGAGCAGTACTTC. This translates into CASSARLGWGNEQYF.